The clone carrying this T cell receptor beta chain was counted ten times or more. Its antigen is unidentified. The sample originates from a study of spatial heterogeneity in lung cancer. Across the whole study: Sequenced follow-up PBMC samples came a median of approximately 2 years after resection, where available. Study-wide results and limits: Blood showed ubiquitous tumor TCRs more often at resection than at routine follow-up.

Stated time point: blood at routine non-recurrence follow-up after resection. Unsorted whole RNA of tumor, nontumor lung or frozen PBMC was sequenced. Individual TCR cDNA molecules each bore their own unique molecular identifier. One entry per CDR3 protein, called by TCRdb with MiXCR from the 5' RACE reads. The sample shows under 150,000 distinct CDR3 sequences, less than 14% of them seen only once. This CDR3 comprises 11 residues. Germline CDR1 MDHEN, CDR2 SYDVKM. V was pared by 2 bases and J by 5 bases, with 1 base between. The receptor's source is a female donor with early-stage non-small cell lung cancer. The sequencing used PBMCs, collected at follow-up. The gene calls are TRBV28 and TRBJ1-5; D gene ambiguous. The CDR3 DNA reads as TGTGCCAGCAGTTTACATCAGCCCCAGCATTTT. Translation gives CASSLHQPQHF.